The 20 T cell receptor beta chains below come from one sample, sequenced in a study of long-term antiretroviral therapy in people with HIV. They ran version v3.0 of the immunoSEQ assay at survey level. The data were produced by immunoSEQ multiplex PCR, yet TCRdb's version contains in-frame clones alone and is incomplete. The sample contains tens of thousands of clones, 84% of which appear only once. This specimen consisted of unsorted PBMCs, obtained 0.1 years before starting antiretroviral therapy. The receptors stem from a man between 18 and 35 years old with HIV.

This clone was observed a handful of times. V and J are TRBV28 and TRBJ2-6; TRBD1 is a possible D gene (5 bases). Trimming took off 7 bases at V and 0 bases at J, with 16 bases between the two ends. Germline CDR1 is MDHEN and CDR2 is SYDVKM. The CDR3 is 17 residues long. CDR3 DNA sequence: TGTGCCAGCAATGGTTTTCAGGGTGACTCTGGGGCCAACGTCCTGACTTTC. It encodes CASNGFQGDSGANVLTF.

This chain uses TRBV2 with TRBJ2-1, with TRBD2 matching over 8 bases. CDR1 SNHLY and CDR2 FYNNEI come from the germline V gene. The CDR3 sequence is 15 residues long. The V and J ends lost 3 bases and 2 bases, in that order; junction bases with no gene match: 3. This chain's CDR3 is CASSEGTRAYNEQFF. CDR3 bases: TGTGCCAGCAGTGAGGGGACTAGGGCCTACAATGAGCAGTTCTTC.

The chain couples TRBV6-4 to TRBJ2-3; TRBD2 matches 7 bases. V was clipped by 0 bases and J by 3 bases; unmatched bases: 3. The CDR3 spans 15 residues. In germline, CDR1 is MRHNA, CDR2 SNTAGT. CDR3 residues: CASSDSREGTDTQYF. CDR3 coding DNA: TGTGCCAGCAGTGACTCCAGGGAGGGGACAGATACGCAGTATTTT.

Sample share makes this clone medium-sized (0.01 to 0.1%). This sequence joins TRBV28 and TRBJ1-5; no clear D gene. Germline V gives CDR1 MDHEN, CDR2 SYDVKM. There are 11 residues in the CDR3. Between the trimmed V and J ends, which lost 8 bases and 6 bases, there was a span of 8 bases. Here the CDR3 DNA reads TGTGCCAGCGGGTATGGTCAGCCCCAGCATTTT. Its protein product is CASGYGQPQHF.

This chain joins TRBV21-1 and TRBJ2-3; TRBD2 is the table's D call, not checked against the DNA. TRBV21-1 is given as a pseudogene. The CDR3 has 17 residues. CDR3 nucleotide sequence: TGTGCCAGGTTGACAGCGGGACTAGCGGGGGATACAGATACGCAGTATTTT. As protein: CARLTAGLAGDTDTQYF.

This clone was observed once. The CDR3 loop reads CASGGRGGTEAFF. The CDR3 DNA follows: TGTGCCAGCGGAGGGAGGGGGGGCACTGAAGCTTTCTTT. The chain joins TRBV6-5 to TRBJ1-1; perhaps TRBD1 as D (6 bases). Germline lookup yields CDR1 MNHEY and CDR2 SVGAGI. CDR3 length: 13 amino acids. V lost 8 bases, J lost 4 bases, and 14 bases lay in between.

The CDR3 loop is CASSFGQKNQPQHF. CDR3 nucleotide sequence: TGTGCCAGCAGTTTCGGACAAAAAAATCAGCCCCAGCATTTT. The chain uses TRBV6-5 and TRBJ1-5; a possible D gene is TRBD1 (5 bases). Germline V gene lookup returns CDR1 MNHEY and CDR2 SVGAGI. This CDR3 has 14 residues. Between the trimmed V and J ends, which lost 4 bases and 4 bases, there was a span of 11 bases.

The chain uses TRBV10-3 and TRBJ2-7; D is perhaps TRBD2 (7 bases). Germline V gives CDR1 ENHRY, CDR2 SYGVKD. V lost 6 bases to trimming and J lost 9 bases, with 15 bases between them. This CDR3 has 12 residues. The CDR3 protein is CAIREGEGGQYF. Written as DNA, the CDR3 is TGTGCCATCAGGGAGGGGGAGGGAGGGCAGTACTTC.

This sequence joins TRBV19 and TRBJ1-1; D not resolved. Trimming pared 1 base from V and 1 base from J, leaving 4 bases between. Looked up from germline, CDR1 is LNHDA and CDR2 is SQIVND (reference sequence). The CDR3 spans 13 residues. CDR3 DNA: TGTGCCAGTAGTATAGGGCCGAACACTGAAGCTTTCTTT. Protein sequence: CASSIGPNTEAFF.

Only one count was recorded for this clone. V and J are TRBV4-1 and TRBJ2-7, with no clear D. This CDR3 is 13 amino acids long. The germline V and J ends were trimmed by 1 base and 3 bases, with 7 bases remaining between them. Looked up from germline, CDR1 is MGHRA and CDR2 is YSYEKL. The CDR3 loop reads CASSQAAGYEQYF. For the CDR3, the DNA is TGCGCCAGCAGCCAAGCAGCAGGCTACGAGCAGTACTTC.

The chain links TRBV12-5 to TRBJ1-4; D gene unclear. The germline gives CDR1 LGHNT, CDR2 FRNRAP. The CDR3 has 15 amino acids. The V gene lost 2 bases and the J gene lost 7 bases, with 14 bases spanning the gap. The CDR3 loop is CASGLFGFGFEKLFF. For the CDR3, the DNA is TGTGCTAGTGGTTTGTTCGGCTTTGGGTTTGAAAAACTGTTTTTT.

The chain is built from TRBV14 and TRBJ2-3; D not certain. The CDR3 totals 16 residues. V was pared by 1 base and J by 7 bases, with 18 bases between. Germline CDR1 is SGHDN and CDR2 is FVKESK. The DNA of the CDR3 is TGTGCCAGCAGCCAAGCGCTAATTTCGTGGGCGAATACGCAGTATTTT. Residues: CASSQALISWANTQYF.

The chain combines TRBV30 with TRBJ1-1; D uncertain. V lost 4 bases to trimming and J lost 7 bases, with 13 bases between them. Germline V gene data show CDR1 as GTSNPN and CDR2 as SVGIG (reference sequence). The CDR3 loop spans 12 amino acids. The CDR3 DNA reads TGTGCCTGGACCCAAGACGGGGTTGAAGCTTTCTTT. It is translated as CAWTQDGVEAFF. The whole variable domain, filled in from reference TRBV30 and TRBJ1-1, reads SQTIHQWPATLVQPVGSPLSLECTVEGTSNPNLYWYRQAAGRGLQLLFYSVGIGQISSEVPQNLSASRPQDRQFILSSKKLLLSDSGFYLCAWTQDGVEAFFGQGTRLTVV.

The V call is TRBV30, the J call TRBJ2-1; TRBD2 is a possible D gene (6 bases). The CDR3 spans 9 residues. V lost 7 bases to trimming and J lost 12 bases, with 10 bases between them. Looked up from germline, CDR1 is GTSNPN and CDR2 is SVGIG (reference sequence). This chain's CDR3 is CALGGLQFF. The CDR3 coding sequence is TGTGCCTTGGGGGGACTGCAGTTCTTC.

This chain links TRBV5-4 with TRBJ2-1; TRBD2 agrees at 12 bases. The germline gives CDR1 SGHNT, CDR2 YYREEE (reference sequence). The CDR3 totals 16 residues. With V trimmed by 3 bases and J by 4 bases, 5 bases remained unmatched. The CDR3 coding sequence is TGTGCCAGCAGCTCGCGGACTAGCGGGGCGTACAATGAGCAGTTCTTC. Its translation: CASSSRTSGAYNEQFF. Drawing the rest from reference TRBV5-4 and TRBJ2-1, the complete variable domain is ETGVTQSPTHLIKTRGQQVTLRCSSQSGHNTVSWYQQALGQGPQFIFQYYREEENGRGNFPPRFSGLQFPNYSSELNVNALELDDSALYLCASSSRTSGAYNEQFFGPGTRLTVL.

Within the sample, this clone is medium-sized (0.01 to 0.1%). This specimen includes other DNA sequences encoding the same CDR3. The chain is built from TRBV28 and TRBJ1-5; D is unclear. The germline V gene encodes CDR1 MDHEN and CDR2 SYDVKM. Trimming cost V 6 bases and J 1 base, with 10 bases left between them. The CDR3 length is 14 residues. This CDR3 reads CASSAPSSNQPQHF. In DNA form, the CDR3 reads TGTGCCAGCAGCGCGCCAAGCAGCAATCAGCCCCAGCATTTT. The full variable domain, with the rest looked up from reference TRBV28 and TRBJ1-5, is DVKVTQSSRYLVKRTGEKVFLECVQDMDHENMFWYRQDPGLGLRLIYFSYDVKMKEKGDIPEGYSVSREKKERFSLILESASTNQTSMYLCASSAPSSNQPQHFGDGTRLSIL.

The chain has TRBV19 and TRBJ2-1, with D tentatively TRBD1 or TRBD2 (6 bases each). V lost 5 bases and J 7 bases, leaving 15 bases between the germline ends. Per the germline V gene, CDR1 is LNHDA and CDR2 is SQIVND (reference sequence). The CDR3 sequence is 14 residues long. The CDR3 sequence: CASSYPGAGNEQFF. Here the CDR3 DNA reads TGTGCCAGTAGTTATCCGGGGGCCGGGAATGAGCAGTTCTTC.

The gene calls are TRBV5-4 and TRBJ2-7; 9 positions agree with TRBD1. The J segment lost 3 bases and the V segment lost 4 bases, leaving 5 bases of the junction unmatched. From germline, CDR1 is SGHNT and CDR2 YYREEE (reference sequence). The CDR3 loop spans 14 amino acids. The CDR3, as DNA: TGTGCCAGCAGCCTGGGACAGGGATTCTACGAGCAGTACTTC. Translation: CASSLGQGFYEQYF.

The chain couples TRBV18 to TRBJ2-1; the D is unclear. Germline V gene data show CDR1 as KGHSH and CDR2 as LQKENI. CDR3 size: 12 residues. Trimming removed 3 bases from V and 7 bases from J, with 7 bases in between. This chain's CDR3 is CASSPVQNEQFF. Here the CDR3 DNA reads TGTGCCAGCTCACCCGTACAAAATGAGCAGTTCTTC.

V and J are TRBV4-1 and TRBJ2-7, with a possible D match to TRBD2 (5 bases). CDR3 length: 13 residues. Germline-derived CDR1 and CDR2 are MGHRA and YSYEKL. V was cut by 8 bases and J by 3 bases, with 14 bases left in between. The CDR3 region has the DNA TGCGCCAGCGCGGAGGACGTTCGCTACGAGCAGTACTTC. Its protein is CASAEDVRYEQYF.